A selection of T cell receptor beta chains follows, all from one sample in a study of blood T cell repertoires in COVID-19. Data came from immunoSEQ multiplex PCR; TCRdb stores just in-frame clones and leaves some out. The sample includes approximately 340,000 clones, 91% of them seen just once. Specimen: PBMCs or T cells enriched from blood (not recorded which). These receptors all come from a woman in her thirties or forties who had been exposed to COVID-19. Each CDR3 is given with its conserved first and last residue. A D gene is named only where the DNA matches it firmly. Expanded clones are given a class, and other clones once, few, many or no size at all.

CDR3 length: 15
D gene: TRBD1
clone size: -
J gene: TRBJ2-3
V gene: TRBV28
CDR3 protein: CASSPGTAEKDTQYF
CDR3 DNA: TGTGCCAGCAGCCCCGGGACAGCGGAGAAAGATACGCAGTATTTT

CDR3 length: 16
D gene: TRBD1
clone size: few
J gene: TRBJ2-1
V gene: TRBV27
CDR3 protein: CASSFYSGGFVNEQFF
CDR3 DNA: TGTGCCAGCAGTTTTTATTCAGGGGGTTTTGTCAATGAGCAGTTCTTC

CDR3 length: 12
D gene: -
clone size: -
J gene: TRBJ2-3
V gene: TRBV30
CDR3 protein: CAWSPVTDTQYF
CDR3 DNA: TGTGCCTGGAGTCCGGTAACAGATACGCAGTATTTT

CDR3 length: 14
D gene: TRBD1
clone size: -
J gene: TRBJ2-7
V gene: TRBV11-2
CDR3 protein: CASSFGQGVYEQYF
CDR3 DNA: TGTGCCAGCAGCTTTGGACAGGGGGTCTACGAGCAGTACTTC

CDR3 length: 16
D gene: TRBD1
clone size: once
J gene: TRBJ1-2
V gene: TRBV7-2
CDR3 protein: CASSLGGGGLNYGYTF
CDR3 DNA: TGTGCCAGCAGCTTGGGTGGAGGGGGCTTAAACTATGGCTACACCTTC

CDR3 length: 19
D gene: TRBD1
clone size: -
J gene: TRBJ1-2
V gene: TRBV6-2/TRBV6-3
CDR3 protein: CASSYYGQGRSPSGYGYTF
CDR3 DNA: TGTGCCAGCAGTTATTACGGACAGGGGAGATCTCCCTCCGGCTATGGCTACACCTTC

CDR3 length: 13
D gene: -
clone size: -
J gene: TRBJ1-3
V gene: TRBV6-1
CDR3 protein: CASSDGFGNTIYF
CDR3 DNA: TGTGCCAGCAGTGACGGGTTTGGAAACACCATATATTTT

CDR3 length: 13
D gene: -
clone size: once
J gene: TRBJ1-1
V gene: TRBV6-5
CDR3 protein: CASSFTGRTEAFF
CDR3 DNA: TGTGCCAGCAGTTTTACAGGGCGCACTGAAGCTTTCTTT

CDR3 length: 17
D gene: TRBD1
clone size: -
J gene: TRBJ2-2
V gene: TRBV24-1
CDR3 protein: CATSDTKTGANTGELFF
CDR3 DNA: TGTGCCACCAGTGACACTAAGACAGGGGCCAACACCGGGGAGCTGTTTTTT

CDR3 length: 14
D gene: -
clone size: -
J gene: TRBJ1-2
V gene: TRBV6-1
CDR3 protein: CASTETGRAYGYTF
CDR3 DNA: TGTGCCAGCACTGAAACGGGGAGGGCCTATGGCTACACCTTC

CDR3 length: 17
D gene: TRBD1
clone size: -
J gene: TRBJ1-2
V gene: TRBV7-2
CDR3 protein: CASSSEGPTGGIYGYTF
CDR3 DNA: TGTGCCAGCAGCTCTGAGGGTCCGACAGGGGGCATCTATGGCTACACCTTC

CDR3 length: 15
D gene: TRBD1
clone size: -
J gene: TRBJ2-5
V gene: TRBV7-7
CDR3 protein: CASSATQGARETQYF
CDR3 DNA: TGTGCTAGCAGCGCAACACAGGGGGCGCGGGAGACCCAGTACTTC

CDR3 length: 18
D gene: TRBD2
clone size: once
J gene: TRBJ2-7
V gene: TRBV14
CDR3 protein: CASSQDSRRLAGDYEQYF
CDR3 DNA: TGTGCCAGCAGCCAAGATAGTCGGCGACTAGCGGGAGACTACGAGCAGTACTTC

CDR3 length: 15
D gene: -
clone size: -
J gene: TRBJ2-1
V gene: TRBV4-3
CDR3 protein: CASSPRAIISGEQFF
CDR3 DNA: TGCGCCAGCAGCCCTAGAGCCATCATCAGCGGTGAGCAGTTCTTC

CDR3 length: 14
D gene: -
clone size: -
J gene: TRBJ1-1
V gene: TRBV5-5
CDR3 protein: CASSYRGMDTEAFF
CDR3 DNA: TGTGCCAGCAGCTATCGGGGGATGGACACTGAAGCTTTCTTT

CDR3 length: 16
D gene: -
clone size: once
J gene: TRBJ1-6
V gene: TRBV7-2
CDR3 protein: CASTEGEGLWNSPLHF
CDR3 DNA: TGTGCCAGCACCGAGGGGGAAGGGTTATGGAATTCACCCCTCCACTTT

CDR3 length: 14
D gene: -
clone size: -
J gene: TRBJ2-3
V gene: TRBV7-6
CDR3 protein: CASSFQGGGDTQYF
CDR3 DNA: TGTGCCAGCAGCTTTCAGGGAGGGGGAGATACGCAGTATTTT

CDR3 length: 16
D gene: TRBD1
clone size: few
J gene: TRBJ2-5
V gene: TRBV7-8
CDR3 protein: CASSLSRDRTEETQYF
CDR3 DNA: TGTGCCAGCAGCTTATCCCGGGACAGGACGGAGGAGACCCAGTACTTC

CDR3 length: 16
D gene: -
clone size: -
J gene: TRBJ1-1
V gene: TRBV19
CDR3 protein: CASTPLIERPNTEAFF
CDR3 DNA: TGTGCCAGTACCCCCCTGATCGAGAGGCCGAACACTGAAGCTTTCTTT

CDR3 length: 14
D gene: -
clone size: once
J gene: TRBJ1-5
V gene: TRBV3-1/TRBV3-2
CDR3 protein: CASSQDPGSQPQHF
CDR3 DNA: TGTGCCAGCAGCCAAGACCCGGGAAGTCAGCCCCAGCATTTT

CDR3 length: 15
D gene: -
clone size: -
J gene: TRBJ1-2
V gene: TRBV30
CDR3 protein: CAWSVHSGGLGGYTF
CDR3 DNA: TGTGCCTGGAGTGTACATAGCGGGGGTTTAGGGGGCTACACCTTC

CDR3 length: 15
D gene: -
clone size: -
J gene: TRBJ1-5
V gene: TRBV12-5
CDR3 protein: CASGSDSYSNQPQHF
CDR3 DNA: TGTGCTAGTGGTTCCGACAGCTATAGCAATCAGCCCCAGCATTTT

CDR3 length: 17
D gene: TRBD2
clone size: -
J gene: TRBJ2-1
V gene: TRBV7-9
CDR3 protein: CASSPRLAGTSYNEQFF
CDR3 DNA: TGTGCCAGCAGCCCACGACTAGCGGGGACCTCCTACAATGAGCAGTTCTTC

CDR3 length: 17
D gene: TRBD1
clone size: -
J gene: TRBJ1-4
V gene: TRBV15
CDR3 protein: CATSSRDRGRSNEKLFF
CDR3 DNA: TGTGCCACCAGCAGCCGGGACAGGGGGCGTTCTAATGAAAAACTGTTTTTT

CDR3 length: 17
D gene: TRBD1
clone size: -
J gene: TRBJ1-6
V gene: TRBV11-2
CDR3 protein: CASSRSPGTAWDSPLHF
CDR3 DNA: TGTGCCAGCAGTCGATCCCCAGGGACAGCCTGGGATTCACCCCTCCACTTT

CDR3 length: 11
D gene: -
clone size: -
J gene: TRBJ1-2
V gene: TRBV3-1/TRBV3-2
CDR3 protein: CASSQSYGYTF
CDR3 DNA: TGTGCCAGCAGCCAATCTTATGGCTACACCTTC

CDR3 length: 12
D gene: -
clone size: -
J gene: TRBJ1-1
V gene: TRBV2
CDR3 protein: CASRRAYIEAFF
CDR3 DNA: TGTGCCAGCAGGCGAGCCTATATTGAAGCTTTCTTT